Below, 22 T cell receptor beta chains from the same sample are listed, as sequenced in a study of human T cells and chemical hapten exposure. MiXCR, applied by TCRdb to the RACE reads, yields one record per CDR3 protein. The sample holds tens of thousands of distinct CDR3 sequences; 8.5% to 9% are singletons and the top ten take about 3%. The time point here: healthy volunteer bleed at 2 weeks. Total RNA extraction was carried out from unfractionated whole blood. Sample: whole blood. These receptors were collected from a female donor in good health. Some clones in this sample may be carry-over from other donors' samples.

The table lists this clonotype with a few counts. The V gene is TRBV5-6, the J gene TRBJ2-7; D is undetermined. Germline values: CDR1 SGHDT, CDR2 YYEEEE. The CDR3 totals 12 residues. Between the trimmed V and J ends, which lost 2 bases and 7 bases, there was a span of 10 bases. The CDR3, as DNA: TGTGCCAGCAGCTTACATGCCCGAGAGCAGTACTTC. Its translation is CASSLHAREQYF.

This clonotype was detected many times. The CDR3: CSATQGVYTEAFF. The CDR3 DNA sequence: TGCAGTGCTACACAGGGGGTCTACACTGAAGCTTTCTTT. This chain joins TRBV20-1 and TRBJ1-1; 8 nucleotides line up with TRBD1. This CDR3 is built from 13 residues. The V and J ends lost 4 bases and 3 bases, in that order; junction bases with no gene match: 4. Per the germline V gene, CDR1 is DFQATT and CDR2 is SNEGSKA (reference sequence).

This chain connects TRBV6-5 to TRBJ1-2, with 7 bases matching TRBD1. CDR3 size: 11 residues. CDR1 and CDR2 from the germline V gene are MNHEY and SVGAGI. CDR3 loop: CATGKAYGYTF. The CDR3 bases are TGTGCGACAGGGAAAGCCTATGGCTACACCTTC.

Only a few counts were recorded for this clonotype. The rearrangement joins TRBV23-1 to TRBJ2-7, with TRBD2 matching over 9 bases. TRBV23-1 is designated an ORF whose function remains uncertain. The CDR3 covers 16 residues. V was pared by 3 bases and J by 2 bases, with 8 bases of the junction left unmatched. As DNA, the CDR3 is TGCGCCAGCAGTCACTGCATAGCGGGGGATCCCTACGAGCAGTACTTC. Its protein is CASSHCIAGDPYEQYF.

V usage is TRBV12-3 or TRBV12-4 and J usage is TRBJ1-1; D uncertain. Trimming took 6 bases from V and 1 from J, leaving 6 bases between them. The CDR3 has 12 residues. This CDR3 is CASRGENTEAFF. The CDR3 DNA reads TGTGCCAGCAGGGGCGAGAACACTGAAGCTTTCTTT.

This clonotype appeared a few times. CDR3 amino acids: CASSVDPGGLRQFF. The CDR3 DNA reads as TGTGCCAGCAGCGTAGATCCGGGAGGCCTCCGCCAGTTCTTC. The chain is built from TRBV9 and TRBJ2-1; TRBD2 matches 7 bases. Germline V gene sequence: CDR1 SGDLS, CDR2 YYNGEE. V lost 0 bases, J lost 13 bases, and 10 bases stayed unmatched. This CDR3 has 14 residues. Supplemented by reference TRBV9 and TRBJ2-1, the full variable domain reads DSGVTQTPKHLITATGQRVTLRCSPRSGDLSVYWYQQSLDQGLQFLIQYYNGEERAKGNILERFSAQQFPDLHSELNLSSLELGDSALYFCASSVDPGGLRQFFGPGTRLTVL.

The chain combines TRBV5-5 with TRBJ2-1; 9 bases match TRBD1. The CDR3 length is 14 residues. CDR1 is SGHKS and CDR2 is YYEKEE in the germline V gene (reference sequence). V was clipped by 2 bases and J by 8 bases; unmatched bases: 5. CDR3 sequence (DNA): TGTGCCAGCAGCTTACTCGGACAGGGGTATGAGCAGTTCTTC. This sequence encodes CASSLLGQGYEQFF.

The CDR3 protein is CASSLRGVGYNEQFF. The CDR3 region has the DNA TGTGCCAGCAGCTTGAGGGGGGTAGGCTACAATGAGCAGTTCTTC. This chain uses TRBV5-6 with TRBJ2-1, with D perhaps given as TRBD1 or TRBD2 (6 bases each). The ends were cut back, 1 base at V and 3 bases at J, with 11 bases in the middle. The CDR3 spans 15 residues. The germline V gene has CDR1 SGHDT and CDR2 YYEEEE. Drawing the rest from reference TRBV5-6 and TRBJ2-1, the complete variable domain is DAGVTQSPTHLIKTRGQQVTLRCSPKSGHDTVSWYQQALGQGPQFIFQYYEEEERQRGNFPDRFSGHQFPNYSSELNVNALLLGDSALYLCASSLRGVGYNEQFFGPGTRLTVL.

About this clonotype itself: The junction shows a germline mismatch at one end, possibly a read error. This sequence joins TRBV12-5 and TRBJ2-7; D possibly corresponds to TRBD2 (7 bases). Germline loops: CDR1 LGHNT, CDR2 FRNRAP. The CDR3 spans 16 residues. DNA for the CDR3: TGTGCTAGTGGTTCCCAAGGGGGAGGGGCACCCTACGAGGAGTACTTC. Translating it yields CASGSQGGGAPYEEYF.

This clonotype was counted ten times or more. This chain connects TRBV7-9 to TRBJ1-1; D gene uncertain. The CDR3 contains 13 residues. Trimming removed 3 bases at V and 1 base at J, with 6 bases between. Germline V lookup: CDR1 SEHNR, CDR2 FQNEAQ (reference sequence). As DNA, the CDR3 is TGTGCCAGCAGCTTCTACGGGAACACTGAAGCTTTCTTT. This encodes CASSFYGNTEAFF.

V is TRBV2 and J is TRBJ2-7; D is unresolved. Germline values: CDR1 SNHLY, CDR2 FYNNEI. This CDR3 contains 13 residues. V was clipped by 4 bases and J by 2 bases, with 9 bases between them. Written as DNA, the CDR3 is TGTGCCAGCAGTGTGCTACGAGCCTACGAGCAGTACTTC. This encodes CASSVLRAYEQYF. Full variable domain (outside the CDR3, taken from reference TRBV2 and TRBJ2-7): EPEVTQTPSHQVTQMGQEVILRCVPISNHLYFYWYRQILGQKVEFLVSFYNNEISEKSEIFDDQFSVERPDGSNFTLKIRSTKLEDSAMYFCASSVLRAYEQYFGPGTRLTVT.

There are many counts of this clonotype. Here the CDR3 DNA reads TGTGCCATCAGAGCACAGGCTCAACCATACGAGCAGTACTTC. It yields the protein CAIRAQAQPYEQYF. The chain combines TRBV10-3 with TRBJ2-7, with D possibly matching TRBD1 (5 bases). The CDR3 runs to 14 residues. Germline V gene sequence: CDR1 ENHRY, CDR2 SYGVKD. V was cut by 6 bases and J by 4 bases, with 16 bases left in between.

This clonotype was seen ten or more times. Germline is not matched at one junction end, which may reflect a read error. In nucleotides, the CDR3 is TGCAGTGCCAGAATAATCGGACAGGGGTCCTACGGGCAGTACTTC. This translates into CSARIIGQGSYGQYF. The chain carries TRBV20-1 and TRBJ2-7; 9 bases match TRBD1. The CDR3 consists of 15 residues. Germline assignment: CDR1 DFQATT and CDR2 SNEGSKA (reference sequence).

V usage is TRBV6-1 and J usage is TRBJ2-7; TRBD2 aligns across 9 bases. This CDR3 region has 14 residues. After removal of 2 bases from V and 5 bases from J, the junction contained 4 bases not matched to a gene. Per germline, CDR1 MNHNS and CDR2 SASEGT. The CDR3 coding sequence is TGTGCCAGCAGTGAACTTAGCGGGAGCCACGAGCAGTACTTC. Protein product: CASSELSGSHEQYF.

The sample holds a few counts of this clonotype. This chain uses TRBV6-2 or TRBV6-3 with TRBJ1-6; the D is unclear. The length of the CDR3 is 12 residues. V lost 5 bases and J 8 bases, leaving 7 bases between the germline ends. Germline V gene data show CDR1 as MNHEY and CDR2 as SVGEGT. Here the CDR3 DNA reads TGTGCCAGCAGTCCCCAAGATTCACCCCTCCACTTT. It encodes CASSPQDSPLHF.

The chain recombines TRBV5-1 with TRBJ2-7, with D possibly TRBD1 on 6 matching bases. Germline CDR1 SGHRS, CDR2 YFSETQ. V was trimmed by 3 bases and J by 2 bases, leaving 9 bases between them. The CDR3 contains 13 residues. CDR3 coding DNA: TGCGCCAGCAGCTCCGGGACAACCTACGAGCAGTACTTC. Translation: CASSSGTTYEQYF.

This chain links TRBV28 with TRBJ2-6, with D maybe TRBD2 (5 bases). Germline CDR1 reads MDHEN; CDR2 reads SYDVKM. CDR3 length: 14 residues. V dropped 7 bases and J dropped 7 bases, with 14 bases sitting between them. The CDR3 DNA reads as TGTGCCAGCACCAAAAACCCGGGAGCCAACGTCCTGACTTTC. Translated, it gives CASTKNPGANVLTF.

This clonotype has a count of ten or more. The chain is built from TRBV5-1 and TRBJ2-5; D call uncertain. Germline V lookup: CDR1 SGHRS, CDR2 YFSETQ. Trimming removed 0 bases from V and 4 bases from J, with 19 bases in between. The CDR3 runs 17 residues. This chain's CDR3 is CASSLALGPKRGETQYF. The CDR3 DNA follows: TGCGCCAGCAGCTTGGCTTTAGGTCCGAAACGAGGAGAGACCCAGTACTTC.

This clonotype occurred a few times. The chain has TRBV20-1 and TRBJ2-7; D uncertain. The CDR3 loop spans 12 amino acids. The V and J ends lost 5 bases and 12 bases respectively, with 20 bases between them. The germline CDR1 and CDR2 sequences are DFQATT and SNEGSKA (reference sequence). DNA for the CDR3: TGCAGTGCTCTAGGGCGGAACTTCATGGGGTACTTC. Translating gives CSALGRNFMGYF.

This clonotype has ten or more counts. V usage is TRBV11-2 and J usage is TRBJ2-2; unclear D gene. Germline lookup yields CDR1 SGHAT and CDR2 FQNNGV. The V end was cut by 3 bases, the J end by 8 bases, with 7 bases between. This CDR3 has 12 amino acids. The CDR3 reads CASSFRGGELFF. As DNA, the CDR3 is TGTGCCAGCAGCTTTAGAGGAGGGGAGCTGTTTTTT.

The V and J genes are TRBV29-1 and TRBJ2-1, with D perhaps being TRBD1 or TRBD2 (5 bases each). The CDR3 covers 13 residues. Germline V lookup: CDR1 SQVTM, CDR2 ANQGSEA. The V end was cut by 3 bases, the J end by 8 bases, with 14 bases between. CDR3 coding DNA: TGCAGCGTTGATGGGGGACCTAGGGATGAGCAGTTCTTC. Protein sequence: CSVDGGPRDEQFF.

The chain is built from TRBV10-3 and TRBJ1-3; TRBD1 aligns across 7 bases. The V segment lost 9 bases and the J segment 0 bases; nucleotides outside the gene matches: 8. In germline, CDR1 is ENHRY, CDR2 SYGVKD. This CDR3 comprises 15 residues. The chain's CDR3 is CAIRDSQISGNTIYF. The CDR3, as DNA: TGTGCCATAAGGGACAGCCAGATCTCTGGAAACACCATATATTTT.